These 12 T cell receptor beta chains originate from one sample sequenced in a study of shared clonotypes between healthy human individuals. This table comes from immunoSEQ multiplex PCR, and its TCRdb copy is limited to in-frame clones, with some not included. The sample contains approximately 470,000 clones, around 73% of which appear only once. Specimen: PBMCs. The source of these receptors is a woman in her thirties or forties in good health. Some clones in this sample may be carry-over from other donors' samples.

In regard to this clone: This may come from a read error, since a much larger clone is one base off. This chain links TRBV27 with TRBJ1-5; D gene ambiguous. Germline V CDR1 and CDR2: MNHEY, SMNVEV (reference sequence). Trimming pared 4 bases from V and 4 bases from J, leaving 8 bases between. The CDR3 loop spans 13 amino acids. CDR3 nucleotide sequence: TGTGCCAGCAGTTCGGGAGCAAATCAGCCCCAGCATTTT. It yields the protein CASSSGANQPQHF.

This chain links TRBV28 with TRBJ1-5; 7 nucleotides match TRBD1. With V trimmed by 10 bases and J by 2 bases, 2 bases remained unmatched. Germline V gives CDR1 MDHEN, CDR2 SYDVKM. The length of the CDR3 is 12 residues. CDR3 amino acids: CATGTGNQPQHF. For the CDR3, the DNA is TGTGCCACCGGGACAGGCAATCAGCCCCAGCATTTT. Drawing the rest from reference TRBV28 and TRBJ1-5, the complete variable domain is DVKVTQSSRYLVKRTGEKVFLECVQDMDHENMFWYRQDPGLGLRLIYFSYDVKMKEKGDIPEGYSVSREKKERFSLILESASTNQTSMYLCATGTGNQPQHFGDGTRLSIL.

V gene TRBV7-2 combines with J gene TRBJ1-1; no clear D. The CDR3 consists of 14 residues. Trimming left V 5 bases short and J 1 base short, with 11 bases between. Germline loops: CDR1 SGHTA, CDR2 FQGNSA. CDR3 loop: CASSRGGWNTEAFF. The CDR3 coding sequence is TGTGCCAGCAGCAGAGGAGGGTGGAACACTGAAGCTTTCTTT.

The rearrangement links TRBV7-2 to TRBJ2-2; 7 bases agree with TRBD2. CDR3 length equals 15 residues. After removal of 6 bases from V and 5 bases from J, the junction contained 9 bases not matched to a gene. CDR1 is SGHTA, CDR2 FQGNSA, per germline. CDR3 residues: CASRAALAFTGELFF. The DNA for the CDR3 is TGTGCCAGCAGGGCGGCACTAGCGTTTACCGGGGAGCTGTTTTTT.

The chain couples TRBV27 to TRBJ2-3; D gene ambiguous. Germline V CDR1 and CDR2: MNHEY, SMNVEV (reference sequence). V was shortened by 7 bases and J by 0 bases, with 17 bases between the two germline ends. The CDR3 consists of 16 residues. CDR3 residues: CASTLNWGTSTDTQYF. CDR3 DNA: TGTGCCAGCACCTTGAATTGGGGAACTAGCACAGATACGCAGTATTTT.

The rearrangement joins TRBV5-1 to TRBJ1-1, with 7 bases lining up with TRBD1. CDR3 length equals 13 residues. CDR1 SGHRS and CDR2 YFSETQ come from the germline V gene. Unmatched junction bases numbered 8, after V lost 4 bases and J lost 8 bases. CDR3 region: CASSAGDSREAFF. The CDR3 nucleotides read TGCGCCAGCAGCGCTGGGGACAGCCGAGAAGCTTTCTTT.

The chain combines TRBV30 with TRBJ1-1; maybe TRBD1 (5 bases). CDR1 and CDR2 (germline): GTSNPN, SVGIG (reference sequence). V was clipped by 2 bases and J by 1 base, with 11 bases between them. This CDR3 contains 14 residues. Here the CDR3 reads CAWSRRGGNTEAFF. In DNA, the CDR3 is TGTGCCTGGAGTCGGCGGGGGGGGAACACTGAAGCTTTCTTT.

In this sample, this clone turned up once. This chain uses TRBV2 with TRBJ1-1; D is unclear. This CDR3 spans 13 amino acids. CDR1 is SNHLY, CDR2 FYNNEI, per germline. V lost 5 bases, J lost 0 bases, and 7 bases lay in between. Here the CDR3 reads CASSTDMNTEAFF. CDR3 in DNA: TGTGCCAGCAGTACAGATATGAACACTGAAGCTTTCTTT.

The rearrangement uses TRBV15 and TRBJ2-7; D not certain. The CDR3 loop spans 14 amino acids. Trimming took 0 bases from V and 4 from J, leaving 10 bases between them. The germline CDR1 and CDR2 sequences are LNHNV and YYDKDF (reference sequence). CDR3 sequence (DNA): TGTGCCACCAGCAGAGATAAGGCGACTTACGAGCAGTACTTC. It specifies CATSRDKATYEQYF.

J is TRBJ2-7 and V is TRBV6-5; D perhaps matches TRBD2 (6 bases). V lost 4 bases and J lost 3, with 13 bases in between. Germline V gene sequence: CDR1 MNHEY, CDR2 SVGAGI. This CDR3 contains 14 residues. CDR3 sequence (DNA): TGTGCCAGCAGTTTAGTGAACGGGGGCTACGAGCAGTACTTC. It translates to CASSLVNGGYEQYF.

The J gene is TRBJ2-1, the V gene TRBV28; 7 bases map to TRBD2. The CDR3 has 14 amino acids. Germline V gives CDR1 MDHEN, CDR2 SYDVKM. Unmatched junction bases numbered 7, after V lost 7 bases and J lost 4 bases. CDR3 sequence: CASTRDYQYNEQFF. The CDR3, as DNA: TGTGCCAGCACAAGGGACTATCAGTACAATGAGCAGTTCTTC. Variable domain in full (rest from reference TRBV28 and TRBJ2-1): DVKVTQSSRYLVKRTGEKVFLECVQDMDHENMFWYRQDPGLGLRLIYFSYDVKMKEKGDIPEGYSVSREKKERFSLILESASTNQTSMYLCASTRDYQYNEQFFGPGTRLTVL.

This clone was seen a single time. The rearrangement links TRBV7-6 to TRBJ1-1, with D hard to call. Per the germline V gene, CDR1 is SGHVS and CDR2 is FNYEAQ. CDR3 length: 13 residues. With 5 bases removed from V and 2 bases from J, the gap between germline ends came to 9 bases. CDR3 nucleotides: TGTGCCAGCAGCCCTCGACATAACACTGAAGCTTTCTTT. This codes for CASSPRHNTEAFF. The full variable domain, with the rest looked up from reference TRBV7-6 and TRBJ1-1, is GAGVSQSPRYKVTKRGQDVALRCDPISGHVSLYWYRQALGQGPEFLTYFNYEAQQDKSGLPNDRFSAERPEGSISTLTIQRTEQRDSAMYRCASSPRHNTEAFFGQGTRLTVV.